Listed below are T cell receptor beta chains from one sample, sequenced in a study of cytomegalovirus exposure and HLA in healthy donors. TCRdb's table, derived via immunoSEQ multiplex PCR, lists solely in-frame clones and lacks some. The table shows about 190,000 clones, with 60% to 80% occurring only once. Input material: PBMCs. These receptors originate from a woman aged 18-29 years in good health and CMV-seronegative. The CDR3 runs from the conserved cysteine through the conserved F or W.

>TRBJ2-1|TRBV7-2
CASSLVLAGGNEQFF
>NA|TRBV4-1
CASSQGQASSYEQYF
>TRBJ1-1|TRBV11-2
CASSSVLNTEAFF
>TRBJ2-5|TRBV7-9
CASSLASNRAGQQYF
>TRBJ2-2|TRBV11-3
CASSSGLNTGELFF
>TRBJ1-4|TRBV12-5
CASGSEGGEKLFF
>TRBJ1-6|TRBV5-1
CASSLAAASSYNSPLHF
>TRBJ1-6|TRBV7-8
CASSLTPTGYSSPLHF
>TRBJ2-1|TRBV15
CATSRGRVEQFF
>TRBJ2-1|TRBV9
CASSVSGSSYNEQFF
>TRBJ1-2|TRBV29-1
CSVYPDTNYGYTF
>TRBJ2-7|TRBV30
CARTGGARDEQYF
>NA|TRBV5-6
CASSSGYEQYF
>TRBJ2-2|TRBV7-2
CASSSGLAGYTGELFF
>TRBJ2-1|TRBV9
CASSQAGGSYNEQFF
>TRBJ2-4|TRBV28
CASSFLREATKNIQYF
>TRBJ2-7|TRBV2
CASSGSPYEQYF
>TRBJ2-7|TRBV29-1
CSVEDRGGGYEQYF
>TRBJ2-7|TRBV27
CATGWGEKQYF
>TRBJ1-5|TRBV28
CASSLVRGKAGDQPQHF
>TRBJ2-3|TRBV25-1
CASSADRETDTQYF
>TRBJ1-4|TRBV28
CASSLPADEKLFF
>TRBJ1-2|TRBV5-1
CASSPGGGVAYGYTF
>TRBJ1-5|TRBV27
CASSLKPGVSNQPQHF
>TRBJ2-7|TRBV11-2
CASSLDRTAGEEQYF
>TRBJ2-7|TRBV4-2
CASSQDARSYEQYF
>TRBJ1-5|TRBV5-1
CASSPGQNNQPQHF
>TRBJ2-1|TRBV2
CASGPGQGVGEQFF
>TRBJ2-5|TRBV28
CASSPPDRHSSSGQYF
>TRBJ2-5|TRBV29-1
CSVALGQAAQTQYF
>TRBJ1-2|TRBV5-1
CASSLVQGQVSGSYTF
>TRBJ2-3|TRBV25-1
CASSPFGSADTQYF
>TRBJ1-2|TRBV27
CASSLSGAGGYTF
>TRBJ2-1|TRBV4-2
CASSHWRGGRSYNEQFF
>TRBJ2-1|TRBV6-4
CASSGQLAGVNEQFF
>TRBJ1-5|TRBV4-1
CASSQDGQGNQPQHF
>TRBJ2-1|TRBV6-6
CASSPRTESSYNEQFF
>TRBJ2-7|TRBV28
CASMRGGGASYEQYF
>TRBJ2-1|TRBV11-3
CASSPAGGGYNEQFF
>TRBJ1-2|TRBV5-5
CASSLGASFLNGYTF
>TRBJ2-7|TRBV9
CASSVGGGLSYEQYF
>TRBJ2-1|TRBV19
CASSIGWGLVHNEQFF
>TRBJ2-5|TRBV2
CASSEDRGLETQYF
>TRBJ2-2|TRBV5-1
CASSLLTGDTGELFF
>TRBJ2-5|TRBV5-1
CASSLGSAAQQYF
>TRBJ2-1|TRBV2
CASSDGGSEQFF
>TRBJ1-2|TRBV4-1
CASSLTGTYGYTF
>TRBJ2-7|TRBV5-1
CASSLEASGSREQYF
>TRBJ2-7|TRBV25-1
CASSEPGTGGHEQYF
>TRBJ1-6|TRBV6-5
CASLRESYNSPLHF
>TRBJ1-1|TRBV4-1
CASSQDDRVRGEAFF
>TRBJ1-1|TRBV6-5
CASSPDNTEAFF
>TRBJ1-6|TRBV9
CASSVDEGDRDSPLHF
>TRBJ1-3|TRBV4-2
CASSQVTDISGNTIYF
>TRBJ1-2|TRBV4-1
CASSQGQGANYGYTF
>TRBJ2-5|TRBV7-9
CASSKTLLGTPPETQYF
>TRBJ1-2|TRBV29-1
CSVEALGQETSNYGYTF
>TRBJ2-7|TRBV5-1
CASSRQGAGYEQYF